Listed here are 10 T cell receptor beta chains from one sample, sequenced in a study of blood T cell repertoires in COVID-19. Clones were sequenced by immunoSEQ multiplex PCR, and TCRdb holds only the in-frame ones, with some missing. Of more than 65,000 clones in the sample, 80% to 90% were seen once. Sequenced material: peripheral blood. The receptors come from a man aged 45-60 years with acute or convalescent COVID-19.

A few counts support this clone. The V call is TRBV24-1, the J call TRBJ2-7; D may be TRBD2 (6 bases). Germline lookup yields CDR1 KGHDR and CDR2 SFDVKD. V shed 8 bases and J shed 7 bases, with 23 bases lying between them. This CDR3 is 15 amino acids long. The CDR3 region has the DNA TGTGCCACCACCTACAAACGAGGAGGGTCGGATGAGCAGTACTTC. As protein: CATTYKRGGSDEQYF.

This sequence joins TRBV6-4 and TRBJ1-1; the D is unclear. Germline V lookup: CDR1 MRHNA, CDR2 SNTAGT. V was cut by 1 base and J by 0 bases, with 12 bases left in between. This CDR3 has 16 residues. CDR3 in amino acids: CASSDLLRVLNTEAFF. The CDR3 DNA reads TGTGCCAGCAGTGACTTGTTGAGGGTGTTGAACACTGAAGCTTTCTTT.

The genes are TRBV14 and TRBJ2-7; D is perhaps TRBD2 (6 bases). Trimming left V 4 bases short and J 6 bases short, with 13 bases between. This CDR3 has 13 amino acids. CDR1 SGHDN and CDR2 FVKESK come from the germline V gene. The CDR3 region has the DNA TGTGCCAGCAGCCGCGGGACTCAAGGCGAGCAGTACTTC. Translating it yields CASSRGTQGEQYF.

The chain employs TRBV7-2 and TRBJ2-5, with 9 positions matching TRBD1. The CDR3 covers 16 residues. V lost 0 bases and J lost 4; bases outside the gene matches: 6. Germline CDR1 reads SGHTA; CDR2 reads FQGNSA. The CDR3 loop reads CASSLAKGQGPETQYF. For the CDR3, the DNA is TGTGCCAGCAGCTTAGCTAAGGGACAGGGACCAGAGACCCAGTACTTC.

This sequence joins TRBV9 and TRBJ1-2, with D hard to call. This CDR3 is 15 amino acids long. From germline, CDR1 is SGDLS and CDR2 YYNGEE. The germline V and J ends were trimmed by 0 bases and 2 bases, with 11 bases remaining between them. The CDR3 nucleotides are TGTGCCAGCAGCGTAGCTCTAGTTGGGAACTATGGCTACACCTTC. Translating it yields CASSVALVGNYGYTF.

V gene TRBV29-1 combines with J gene TRBJ2-1; TRBD2 aligns across 7 bases. V lost 8 bases and J lost 9; bases outside the gene matches: 7. The CDR3 length is 11 residues. CDR1 is SQVTM and CDR2 is ANQGSEA in the germline V gene. CDR3 region: CSTRGGGEQFF. CDR3 coding DNA: TGCAGCACCCGGGGCGGGGGTGAGCAGTTCTTC.

The chain employs TRBV27 and TRBJ1-2; D is possibly TRBD1 (6 bases). Germline-derived CDR1 and CDR2 are MNHEY and SMNVEV (reference sequence). Trimming cost V 5 bases and J 13 bases, with 14 bases left between them. CDR3 length equals 11 residues. CDR3 sequence reads: CASSRDRLLTF. For the CDR3, the DNA is TGTGCCAGCAGTAGAGACAGGCTCCTCACCTTC.

This chain links TRBV7-9 with TRBJ2-3; D unresolved. The V gene's germline CDR1 is SEHNR and CDR2 FQNEAQ (reference sequence). Trimming removed 5 bases from V and 0 bases from J, with 6 bases in between. The CDR3 totals 13 residues. The CDR3 region is CASSIGSTDTQYF. The CDR3 DNA reads as TGTGCCAGCAGCATCGGGAGCACAGATACGCAGTATTTT. Full variable domain (rest looked up from reference TRBV7-9 and TRBJ2-3): DTGVSQNPRHKITKRGQNVTFRCDPISEHNRLYWYRQTLGQGPEFLTYFQNEAQLEKSRLLSDRFSAERPKGSFSTLEIQRTEQGDSAMYLCASSIGSTDTQYFGPGTRLTVL.

J is TRBJ2-1 and V is TRBV30; D is ambiguous. The CDR3 extends over 15 amino acids. V shed 0 bases and J shed 4 bases, with 13 bases lying between them. CDR1 is GTSNPN and CDR2 is SVGIG in the germline V gene (reference sequence). This chain's CDR3 is CAWSVSSSGYNEQFF. DNA of the CDR3: TGTGCCTGGAGTGTATCCTCCTCGGGTTACAATGAGCAGTTCTTC.

V is TRBV3-1 (or the pseudogene TRBV3-2) and J is TRBJ2-3; TRBD2 matches at 14 bases. The germline gives CDR1 LGHDT, CDR2 YNNKEL (reference sequence). The V and J ends lost 7 bases and 0 bases, in that order; junction bases with no gene match: 6. This CDR3 has 17 amino acids. The CDR3 bases are TGTGCCAGCACTCGGACTAGCGGGGGGTCTAGCACAGATACGCAGTATTTT. Translation: CASTRTSGGSSTDTQYF.